Below are 32 T cell receptor beta chains sequenced from a single sample in a study of T cells in Graves' hyperthyroidism and ophthalmopathy. It was RNA transcripts that yielded the amplified TCR beta CDR3 regions. The TCR CDR3 was amplified in a first-round RT-PCR using the HTBI primer set. TCRdb processed the multiplex PCR reads anew with MiXCR; each CDR3 protein has one entry. The sample shows a few hundred thousand distinct CDR3 sequences, 46% of them seen only once. Sequencing input: peripheral blood or thyroid tissue (not recorded which). These receptors were obtained from a woman between 18 and 30 years old with Graves' hyperthyroidism.

As to this clonotype: A much larger clone differs from this one at a single base, so this may be a read error. V and J are TRBV12-3 or TRBV12-4 and TRBJ1-2, with D unresolved. This CDR3 spans 14 amino acids. V shed 8 bases and J shed 5 bases, with 18 bases lying between them. DNA for the CDR3: TGTGCCAGCGGCCCCTCCAACACCGCGTATGGCTACACCTTC. This gives the protein CASGPSNTAYGYTF.

This clonotype was found a few times. The gene calls are TRBV6-1 and TRBJ2-5; D is uncertain. CDR1 and CDR2 from the germline V gene are MNHNS and SASEGT. Trimming stripped 6 bases from V and 4 bases from J, with 9 bases between. CDR3 size: 12 residues. The CDR3 DNA sequence: TGTGCCAGCAGCCCCCGGGTAGAGACCCAGTACTTC. The encoded protein is CASSPRVETQYF.

This sequence joins TRBV5-4 and TRBJ1-1; 10 nucleotides agree with TRBD1. V gave up 4 bases and J gave up 4 bases; unmatched junction bases: 7. CDR1 and CDR2 from the germline V gene are SGHNT and YYREEE (reference sequence). The CDR3 runs to 15 residues. The CDR3 reads CASSMGQGSATEAFF. The DNA for the CDR3 is TGTGCCAGCAGCATGGGACAGGGGTCGGCCACTGAAGCTTTCTTT.

This clonotype was observed many times. The V and J genes are TRBV20-1 and TRBJ1-3; 9 bases agree with TRBD1. Germline V gives CDR1 DFQATT, CDR2 SNEGSKA (reference sequence). This CDR3 spans 14 amino acids. With V trimmed by 6 bases and J by 0 bases, 3 bases remained unmatched. CDR3 region: CSAQTGGSGNTIYF. The DNA of the CDR3 is TGCAGTGCGCAGACAGGGGGCTCTGGAAACACCATATATTTT.

The V call is TRBV24-1, the J call TRBJ1-5; 9 bases align to TRBD1. Germline V gene lookup returns CDR1 KGHDR and CDR2 SFDVKD. The trim removed 2 bases at V and 4 bases at J, leaving 8 bases unmatched. The CDR3 covers 17 residues. CDR3 in DNA: TGTGCCACCAGTGATTCAAGACAGGGGGGCAAGAATCAGCCCCAGCATTTT. It codes for CATSDSRQGGKNQPQHF.

In this sample, this clonotype turned up many times. The V call is TRBV5-5, the J call TRBJ1-4; the D is unclear. V was pared by 1 base and J by 7 bases, with 14 bases between. CDR1 SGHKS and CDR2 YYEKEE come from the germline V gene (reference sequence). There are 15 residues in the CDR3. CDR3 sequence reads: CASSLTEIIGEKLFF. CDR3 DNA sequence: TGTGCCAGCAGCTTGACCGAGATCATTGGTGAAAAACTGTTTTTT.

Worth noting for this clonotype: A clone one base away is much larger, so this may be a read error. The CDR3 region has the DNA TGTGCCAGCAACACCGTAAACTATGGCTACACCTTC. The encoded protein is CASNTVNYGYTF. The V and J genes are TRBV7-9 and TRBJ1-2; D is uncertain. Germline V lookup: CDR1 SEHNR, CDR2 FQNEAQ (reference sequence). V was shortened by 7 bases and J by 2 bases, with 8 bases between the two germline ends. This CDR3 region has 12 residues.

This clonotype showed up many times. The chain joins TRBV24-1 to TRBJ2-5; TRBD2 agrees at 7 bases. V shed 4 bases, J shed 5 bases, and the junction held 6 bases outside the gene matches. Germline V gene data show CDR1 as KGHDR and CDR2 as SFDVKD. The CDR3 spans 14 residues. The CDR3 sequence: CATSDSGIAETQYF. The CDR3 bases are TGTGCCACCAGTGACAGCGGGATAGCGGAGACCCAGTACTTC.

As to this clonotype: A much larger clonotype is one base distant, so this may be a read error. The chain combines TRBV10-3 with TRBJ2-5, with TRBD1 matching over 8 bases. There are 15 residues in the CDR3. Germline CDR1 and CDR2: ENHRY and SYGVKD. The CDR3 nucleotides are TGTGCCAGCAGTTGCTCAGGGGGCGGGCAAGAGACCCAGTACTTC. Its protein is CASSCSGGGQETQYF.

The table lists this clonotype with many counts. J is TRBJ1-2 and V is TRBV29-1; the D gene is possibly TRBD1 (5 bases). Germline-derived CDR1 and CDR2 are SQVTM and ANQGSEA. Trimming pared 3 bases from V and 8 bases from J, leaving 7 bases between. This CDR3 comprises 10 residues. Written as DNA, the CDR3 is TGCAGCGTTGACGGGGCCGGCTACACCTTC. This translates into CSVDGAGYTF.

Concerning this clonotype itself: This sequence may be a read error, since a much larger clone differs from it by one base. The chain employs TRBV5-1 and TRBJ2-2; D gene ambiguous. Trimming pared 6 bases from V and 6 bases from J, leaving 12 bases between. The V gene's germline CDR1 is SGHRS and CDR2 YFSETQ. The CDR3 is 13 amino acids. CDR3 DNA sequence: TGCGCCAGCAACCTGCTCCTATCCGGGGAGCTGTTTTTT. It yields the protein CASNLLLSGELFF.

Note on this clonotype: A much bigger clone sits one base away, suggesting this may be a read error. The gene calls are TRBV27 and TRBJ1-5, with D perhaps TRBD1 (5 bases). The CDR3 is 15 amino acids. Germline-derived CDR1 and CDR2 are MNHEY and SMNVEV (reference sequence). The CDR3 is CASSLTGEGAQLQHF. The CDR3 DNA is TGTGCCAGCAGTCTCACGGGGGAAGGTGCGCAGCTCCAGCATTTT.

This clonotype occurred many times. The rearrangement uses TRBV30 and TRBJ1-2; tentatively, D is TRBD1 (5 bases). CDR1 GTSNPN and CDR2 SVGIG come from the germline V gene (reference sequence). Trimming took off 3 bases at V and 5 bases at J, with 16 bases between the two ends. CDR3 length: 14 residues. The chain's CDR3 is CAWRRTPDAYGYTF. The CDR3 DNA sequence: TGTGCCTGGAGGCGGACACCCGACGCTTATGGCTACACCTTC.

About this clonotype: A read error may explain this, as a much larger clone is one base away. The rearrangement joins TRBV7-9 to TRBJ2-2; D assignment may be TRBD1 or TRBD2 (5 bases each). The CDR3 is made up of 14 amino acids. The germline V gene has CDR1 SEHNR and CDR2 FQNEAQ (reference sequence). CDR3 amino acids: CASSISQGTGELSF. The CDR3 bases are TGTGCCAGTAGTATCAGTCAGGGAACCGGGGAGCTGTCTTTT.

This clonotype showed up many times. This chain connects TRBV11-3 to TRBJ2-6, with D perhaps assigned TRBD1 or TRBD2 (5 bases each). The V and J ends lost 5 bases and 1 base respectively, with 15 bases between them. This CDR3 comprises 17 residues. Germline-derived CDR1 and CDR2 are SGHNT and YENEEA. The DNA for the CDR3 is TGTGCCAGCAGCGTCGGGGCAGGATCGTCTGGGGCCAACGTCCTGACTTTC. Amino acids: CASSVGAGSSGANVLTF. The variable domain in full, with the rest retrieved from reference TRBV11-3 and TRBJ2-6, is EAGVVQSPRYKIIEKKQPVAFWCNPISGHNTLYWYLQNLGQGPELLIRYENEEAVDDSQLPKDRFSAERLKGVDSTLKIQPAELGDSAVYLCASSVGAGSSGANVLTFGAGSRLTVL.

This clonotype was counted many times. J is TRBJ2-7 and V is TRBV5-1; 8 nucleotides line up with TRBD2. This CDR3 is 14 amino acids long. Germline values: CDR1 SGHRS, CDR2 YFSETQ. V shed 4 bases, J shed 1 base, and the junction held 4 bases outside the gene matches. Here the CDR3 DNA reads TGCGCCAGCAGCCCGGGACTAGGATCCTACGAGCAGTACTTC. This codes for CASSPGLGSYEQYF. The variable domain in full, completed from reference TRBV5-1 and TRBJ2-7, reads KAGVTQTPRYLIKTRGQQVTLSCSPISGHRSVSWYQQTPGQGLQFLFEYFSETQRNKGNFPGRFSGRQFSNSRSEMNVSTLELGDSALYLCASSPGLGSYEQYFGPGTRLTVT.

Many counts were recorded for this clonotype. This chain joins TRBV7-2 and TRBJ1-2; perhaps TRBD1 as D (5 bases). V shed 5 bases and J shed 8 bases, with 18 bases lying between them. CDR3 length: 14 amino acids. Germline CDR1 is SGHTA and CDR2 is FQGNSA. The CDR3 DNA reads TGTGCCAGCAGCCCCCGCTGGGAGAGGGGCGGCTACACCTTC. Translation: CASSPRWERGGYTF.

This clonotype was observed a handful of times. The chain joins TRBV30 to TRBJ1-6; D is undetermined. Germline loops: CDR1 GTSNPN, CDR2 SVGIG (reference sequence). This CDR3 has 13 amino acids. The germline V and J ends were trimmed by 2 bases and 9 bases, with 11 bases remaining between them. CDR3 region: CAWSTPPGSPLHF. The CDR3 DNA sequence: TGTGCCTGGAGTACCCCCCCGGGTTCACCCCTCCACTTT.

As concerns this clonotype: At one of its ends the junction is not consistent with the germline gene, which may arise from a read error. The rearrangement uses TRBV29-1 and TRBJ2-6, with D uncertain. Germline lookup yields CDR1 SQVTM and CDR2 ANQGSEA. CDR3 size: 12 residues. The CDR3 coding sequence is TGCAGCGTTTGGAGTGGGAAGGAGACTGAAGCTTTC. It yields the protein CSVWSGKETEAF.

Details on this clonotype: This sequence may be a read error, since a much larger clone differs from it by one base. The chain joins TRBV5-1 to TRBJ1-2; D call uncertain. Germline V CDR1 and CDR2: SGHRS, YFSETQ. The germline V and J ends were trimmed by 5 bases and 6 bases, with 11 bases remaining between them. CDR3 size: 12 residues. The CDR3 DNA reads TGCGCCAGCAGGGTGCAGGACGATGGCTACACCTTC. Protein: CASRVQDDGYTF. The full variable domain, completed using reference TRBV5-1 and TRBJ1-2, is KAGVTQTPRYLIKTRGQQVTLSCSPISGHRSVSWYQQTPGQGLQFLFEYFSETQRNKGNFPGRFSGRQFSNSRSEMNVSTLELGDSALYLCASRVQDDGYTFGSGTRLTVV.

The chain joins TRBV7-8 to TRBJ2-2; D possibly corresponds to TRBD1 (6 bases). Germline V gene sequence: CDR1 SGHVS, CDR2 FQNEAQ. The V end lost 4 bases, the J end lost 7 bases, and 10 bases lay between the germline ends. CDR3 size: 13 residues. Written as DNA, the CDR3 is TGTGCCAGCAGCTCCTACAGGGACGGGGAGCTGTTTTTT. Translating it yields CASSSYRDGELFF.

This clonotype was observed at least ten times. The chain uses TRBV6-5 and TRBJ1-1, with a weak D call TRBD1 (6 bases). This CDR3 has 13 amino acids. The V end lost 7 bases, the J end lost 2 bases, and 11 bases lay between the germline ends. The V gene's germline CDR1 is MNHEY and CDR2 SVGAGI. The CDR3, as DNA: TGTGCCAGCACCCGGGACATTAACACTGAAGCTTTCTTT. This translates into CASTRDINTEAFF.

The rearrangement joins TRBV20-1 to TRBJ2-7; 13 bases are shared with TRBD2. The J call may be wrong; the DNA end is better matched by TRBJ2-1. The CDR3 has 15 residues. Germline V gene data show CDR1 as DFQATT and CDR2 as SNEGSKA (reference sequence). The CDR3 DNA reads as TGCAGTGTTGGATGGGGGACTAGCGGGAAAAATGAGCAGTTCTTC. Amino acid sequence: CSVGWGTSGKNEQFF.

This clonotype is a singleton in its sample. V gene TRBV5-1 combines with J gene TRBJ2-2; maybe TRBD2 (5 bases). V was cut by 4 bases and J by 1 base, with 11 bases left in between. This CDR3 has 15 residues. The germline CDR1 and CDR2 sequences are SGHRS and YFSETQ. CDR3 nucleotides: TGCGCCAGCAGCCTACGGGGTTTGAACACCGGGGAGCTGTTTTTT. It codes for CASSLRGLNTGELFF.

V and J are TRBV29-1 and TRBJ1-1; D unclear. CDR3 length: 12 amino acids. Looked up from germline, CDR1 is SQVTM and CDR2 is ANQGSEA. V lost 4 bases and J 7 bases, leaving 13 bases between the germline ends. The CDR3 region is CSVAPDAIEAFF. For the CDR3, the DNA is TGCAGCGTTGCACCCGACGCAATTGAAGCTTTCTTT.

The chain links TRBV20-1 to TRBJ1-1; TRBD1 is a possible D gene (6 bases). This CDR3 comprises 15 residues. CDR1 and CDR2 from the germline V gene are DFQATT and SNEGSKA (reference sequence). Deletions cut 2 bases from V and 9 bases from J, with 22 bases between. The CDR3 protein is CSARRVVRGLTKAFF. DNA of the CDR3: TGCAGTGCTAGAAGGGTTGTCAGGGGTTTGACTAAAGCTTTCTTT.

This clonotype was seen at least ten times. The rearrangement uses TRBV12-3 or TRBV12-4 and TRBJ2-7; perhaps TRBD2 as D (6 bases). V was pared by 3 bases and J by 6 bases, with 12 bases between. This CDR3 comprises 13 residues. The CDR3 here is CASSFLGGAEQYF. CDR3 in DNA: TGTGCCAGCAGTTTCCTAGGCGGGGCCGAGCAGTACTTC.

The chain joins TRBV25-1 to TRBJ2-2, with D perhaps matching TRBD1 (9 bases). The CDR3 consists of 17 residues. Germline assignment: CDR1 MGHDK and CDR2 SYGVNS. With 3 bases removed from V and 3 bases from J, the gap between germline ends came to 17 bases. The CDR3 here is CASSDRGGQGYTGELFF. CDR3 coding DNA: TGTGCCAGCAGTGATCGGGGGGGACAGGGTTACACCGGGGAGCTGTTTTTT.

This clonotype was counted only a few times. The J gene is TRBJ2-3, the V gene TRBV11-2; D not resolved. This CDR3 region has 12 residues. CDR1 is SGHAT and CDR2 is FQNNGV in the germline V gene. Trimming shortened V by 5 bases and J by 6 bases, and 9 bases separated the two germline ends. The CDR3 loop reads CASSPGYDTQYF. The CDR3 nucleotides read TGTGCCAGCAGCCCAGGTTATGATACGCAGTATTTT.

V is TRBV20-1 and J is TRBJ2-7; 14 bases align to TRBD2. V shed 8 bases, J shed 6 bases, and the junction held 9 bases outside the gene matches. CDR3 size: 14 residues. Per germline, CDR1 DFQATT and CDR2 SNEGSKA (reference sequence). This CDR3 is CSLGLAGVESEQYF. The CDR3 DNA reads TGCAGTTTGGGACTAGCGGGAGTGGAATCCGAGCAGTACTTC.

The chain carries TRBV7-9 and TRBJ1-2, with 7 bases fitting TRBD1. The germline V gene encodes CDR1 SEHNR and CDR2 FQNEAQ (reference sequence). The CDR3 is 13 residues long. The J segment lost 4 bases and the V segment lost 6 bases, leaving 5 bases of the junction unmatched. Here the CDR3 reads CASSWGQSYGYTF. DNA of the CDR3: TGTGCCAGCAGTTGGGGACAGTCCTATGGCTACACCTTC.

This clonotype was found a few times. The V and J genes are TRBV18 and TRBJ1-1; 7 nucleotides line up with TRBD1. The CDR3 loop spans 14 amino acids. Germline CDR1 is KGHSH and CDR2 is LQKENI. Unmatched junction bases numbered 8, after V lost 6 bases and J lost 4 bases. CDR3 coding DNA: TGTGCCAGCTCGCCCGGGACAGAGATCACTGAAGCTTTCTTT. Translating gives CASSPGTEITEAFF.